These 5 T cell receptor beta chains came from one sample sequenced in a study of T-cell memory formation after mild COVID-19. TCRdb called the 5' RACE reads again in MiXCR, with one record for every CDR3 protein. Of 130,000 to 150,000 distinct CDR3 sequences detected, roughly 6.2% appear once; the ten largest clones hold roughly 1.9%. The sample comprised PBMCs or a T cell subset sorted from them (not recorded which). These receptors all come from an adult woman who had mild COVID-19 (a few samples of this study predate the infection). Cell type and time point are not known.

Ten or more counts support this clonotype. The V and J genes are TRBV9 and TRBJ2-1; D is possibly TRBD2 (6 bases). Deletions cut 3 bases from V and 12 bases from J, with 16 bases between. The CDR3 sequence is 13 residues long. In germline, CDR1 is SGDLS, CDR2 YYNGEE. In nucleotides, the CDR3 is TGTGCCAGCAGCGCGTTAACGGGAGATCGGCAGTTCTTC. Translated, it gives CASSALTGDRQFF.

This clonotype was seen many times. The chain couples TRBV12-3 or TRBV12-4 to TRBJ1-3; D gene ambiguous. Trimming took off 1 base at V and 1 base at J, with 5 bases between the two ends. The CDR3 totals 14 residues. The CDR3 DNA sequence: TGTGCCAGCAGTTTAGAGGGATCTGGAAACACCATATATTTT. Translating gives CASSLEGSGNTIYF.

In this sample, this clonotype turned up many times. CDR3 DNA sequence: TGCGCCAGCAGTAGGACAACAACTAATGAAAAACTGTTTTTT. Translating gives CASSRTTTNEKLFF. The V and J genes are TRBV5-1 and TRBJ1-4; TRBD1 is a possible D gene (5 bases). Germline loops: CDR1 SGHRS, CDR2 YFSETQ. This CDR3 contains 14 residues. V lost 5 bases, J lost 0 bases, and 8 bases lay in between.

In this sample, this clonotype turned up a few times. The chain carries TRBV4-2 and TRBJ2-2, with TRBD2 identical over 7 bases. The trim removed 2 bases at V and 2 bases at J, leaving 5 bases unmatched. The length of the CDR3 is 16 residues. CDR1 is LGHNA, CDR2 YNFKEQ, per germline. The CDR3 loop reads CASSQKRDYNTGELFF. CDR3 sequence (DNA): TGTGCCAGCAGCCAAAAGCGGGACTACAACACCGGGGAGCTGTTTTTT.

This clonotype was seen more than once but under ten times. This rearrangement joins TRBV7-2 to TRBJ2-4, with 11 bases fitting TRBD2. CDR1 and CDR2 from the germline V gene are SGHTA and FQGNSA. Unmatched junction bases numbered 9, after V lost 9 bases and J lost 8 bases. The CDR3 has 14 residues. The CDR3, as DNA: TGTGCCAGTACCCCTAGCGGGGGGAGGGACATTCAGTACTTC. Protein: CASTPSGGRDIQYF.